The 18 T cell receptor beta chains below all came from one sample that was sequenced in a study of cytomegalovirus exposure and HLA in healthy donors. Primers included in the PCR were 60 Vbeta and 13 Jbeta primers. Using immunoSEQ multiplex PCR, the repertoire was profiled, and TCRdb retains in-frame clones only, with some absent. The table lists 95,000 to 110,000 clones, about 80% of them singletons, with 1.5% to 2% in the top ten. The sequencing input was PBMCs. The receptors were sampled from a woman aged 40 to 49 in good health and CMV-seronegative.

The chain carries TRBV7-6 and TRBJ2-5, with TRBD2 matching over 9 bases. J was trimmed by 2 bases and V by 5 bases; bases with no gene match: 6. The length of the CDR3 is 15 residues. Germline V gene data show CDR1 as SGHVS and CDR2 as FNYEAQ. In DNA form, the CDR3 reads TGTGCCAGCAGCCCGGCGGGAGGGTATCAAGAGACCCAGTACTTC. Translated, it gives CASSPAGGYQETQYF. Supplemented by reference TRBV7-6 and TRBJ2-5, the full variable domain reads GAGVSQSPRYKVTKRGQDVALRCDPISGHVSLYWYRQALGQGPEFLTYFNYEAQQDKSGLPNDRFSAERPEGSISTLTIQRTEQRDSAMYRCASSPAGGYQETQYFGPGTRLLVL.

The chain uses TRBV11-2 and TRBJ2-7; 11 nucleotides match TRBD2. Germline V gene data show CDR1 as SGHAT and CDR2 as FQNNGV. The J segment lost 3 bases and the V segment lost 6 bases, leaving 4 bases of the junction unmatched. The CDR3 loop spans 14 amino acids. CDR3 coding DNA: TGTGCCAGCAGTCTGGGACTAGCGGACTACGAGCAGTACTTC. Protein: CASSLGLADYEQYF.

This clone was seen only a few times. This chain joins TRBV13 and TRBJ1-3; TRBD1 agrees at 8 bases. This CDR3 is built from 15 residues. V shed 5 bases and J 8 bases; nucleotides not matched to a gene: 11. The V gene's germline CDR1 is PRHDT and CDR2 FYEKMQ (reference sequence). The CDR3 sequence is CASSETGTGGYTIYF. The CDR3 region has the DNA TGTGCCAGCAGCGAGACCGGGACAGGAGGATACACCATATATTTT. The variable domain in full, completed from reference TRBV13 and TRBJ1-3, reads AAGVIQSPRHLIKEKRETATLKCYPIPRHDTVYWYQQGPGQDPQFLISFYEKMQSDKGSIPDRFSAQQFSDYHSELNMSSLELGDSALYFCASSETGTGGYTIYFGEGSWLTVV.

A remark on this clone: An end of the junction does not agree with germline; a read error may underlie this. V gene TRBV7-7 combines with J gene TRBJ1-1; possible D gene TRBD1, 6 bases. The germline CDR1 and CDR2 sequences are SSHAT and FNYEAQ (reference sequence). This CDR3 is 14 amino acids long. CDR3 sequence reads: CASSWTGQKTEAFF. The CDR3, as DNA: TGTGCTAGCAGCTGGACCGGACAGAAAACTGAAGCTTTCTTT.

V and J are TRBV7-2 and TRBJ2-3, with D tentatively TRBD1 (5 bases). The germline V gene has CDR1 SGHTA and CDR2 FQGNSA. V lost 1 base to trimming and J lost 0 bases, with 8 bases between them. This CDR3 has 15 amino acids. CDR3 protein: CASSLVKGSTDTQYF. The CDR3 nucleotides are TGTGCCAGCAGCTTAGTGAAGGGGAGCACAGATACGCAGTATTTT.

The chain couples TRBV7-9 to TRBJ1-2, with D perhaps matching TRBD1 (6 bases). The CDR3 covers 17 residues. Trimming removed 4 bases at V and 0 bases at J, with 18 bases between. Germline CDR1 is SEHNR and CDR2 is FQNEAQ (reference sequence). The CDR3 loop reads CASSSRTAARANYGYTF. The CDR3 DNA sequence: TGTGCCAGCAGCTCACGGACAGCCGCGCGTGCTAACTATGGCTACACCTTC.

The J gene is TRBJ1-5, the V gene TRBV7-8; D remains unclear. V lost 4 bases and J lost 1, with 14 bases in between. This CDR3 is built from 16 residues. Looked up from germline, CDR1 is SGHVS and CDR2 is FQNEAQ. CDR3 sequence (DNA): TGTGCCAGCAGCTCCGCCAGCGGCCGGAGCAATCAGCCCCAGCATTTT. Amino acids: CASSSASGRSNQPQHF.

This chain links TRBV19 with TRBJ2-7; D is undetermined. V lost 1 base and J 1 base, leaving 8 bases between the germline ends. CDR1 is LNHDA, CDR2 SQIVND, per germline (reference sequence). The CDR3 consists of 14 residues. The DNA for the CDR3 is TGTGCCAGTAGTATAGGGGTACAGTCCTACGAGCAGTACTTC. Amino acid sequence: CASSIGVQSYEQYF.

The gene calls are TRBV19 and TRBJ2-7; TRBD2 might be the D (6 bases). V was cut by 5 bases and J by 6 bases, with 14 bases left in between. The CDR3 runs 13 residues. Germline values: CDR1 LNHDA, CDR2 SQIVND (reference sequence). DNA of the CDR3: TGTGCCAGTAGTCCCGGGAGCATGGGCGAGCAGTACTTC. This translates into CASSPGSMGEQYF.

This clone was counted only a few times. V usage is TRBV4-1 and J usage is TRBJ2-1; 11 bases are a match to TRBD1. With 7 bases clipped from V and 9 bases from J, the junction kept 11 bases outside the gene matches. CDR1 and CDR2 from the germline V gene are MGHRA and YSYEKL. The CDR3 totals 15 residues. For the CDR3, the DNA is TGCGCCAGCAACTACGGGGACAGGGGGACTAGTGAGCAGTTCTTC. This sequence encodes CASNYGDRGTSEQFF.

The rearrangement links TRBV27 to TRBJ1-2; 9 positions match TRBD1. This CDR3 is built from 16 residues. Looked up from germline, CDR1 is MNHEY and CDR2 is SMNVEV (reference sequence). V was pared by 8 bases and J by 4 bases, with 14 bases of the junction left unmatched. In nucleotides, the CDR3 is TGTGCCAGCTATGGGTGGGACAGGGATTTACCCTATGGCTACACCTTC. It is translated as CASYGWDRDLPYGYTF.

J is TRBJ2-2 and V is TRBV28; D may be TRBD2 (7 bases). The CDR3 totals 18 residues. Germline V lookup: CDR1 MDHEN, CDR2 SYDVKM. Trimming pared 1 base from V and 4 bases from J, leaving 19 bases between. CDR3 nucleotides: TGTGCCAGCAGTTTATTGCAGCTTCGGGGGGCAAGCACCGGGGAGCTGTTTTTT. This sequence encodes CASSLLQLRGASTGELFF.

This clone was counted once. The chain employs TRBV10-2 and TRBJ2-7; D is undetermined. The CDR3 runs to 15 residues. The germline CDR1 and CDR2 sequences are WSHSY and SAAADI. V shed 0 bases and J shed 7 bases, with 16 bases lying between them. DNA of the CDR3: TGCGCCAGCAGTGAGTCGGCAGGTTTTAATGGGGAGCAGTACTTC. This codes for CASSESAGFNGEQYF.

The chain recombines TRBV2 with TRBJ2-4; 7 bases align to TRBD2. After removal of 3 bases from V and 0 bases from J, the junction contained 17 bases not matched to a gene. Germline V gene sequence: CDR1 SNHLY, CDR2 FYNNEI. CDR3 length: 20 residues. The chain's CDR3 is CASSEGGVRKVGLAKNIQYF. CDR3 coding DNA: TGTGCCAGCAGTGAGGGGGGGGTTCGTAAGGTCGGGCTAGCCAAAAACATTCAGTACTTC.

This sequence joins TRBV2 and TRBJ2-7, with 8 bases fitting TRBD1. V shed 6 bases, J shed 0 bases, and the junction held 7 bases outside the gene matches. From germline, CDR1 is SNHLY and CDR2 FYNNEI. This CDR3 has 15 residues. CDR3 sequence reads: CASSFRGRSSYEQYF. Written as DNA, the CDR3 is TGTGCCAGCAGCTTCAGGGGGCGCAGCTCCTACGAGCAGTACTTC.

This chain uses TRBV27 with TRBJ1-1; 8 bases map to TRBD1. From germline, CDR1 is MNHEY and CDR2 SMNVEV (reference sequence). The J segment lost 0 bases and the V segment lost 5 bases, leaving 14 bases of the junction unmatched. The CDR3 is made up of 18 amino acids. In nucleotides, the CDR3 is TGTGCCAGCAGTACCCGAAGGACAGGGCGAGGGATGAACACTGAAGCTTTCTTT. Its translation is CASSTRRTGRGMNTEAFF.

The V call is TRBV28, the J call TRBJ2-7, with 10 positions matching TRBD2. The CDR3 totals 16 residues. Losses at the gene ends were 5 bases for V and 5 bases for J; bases not matched to a gene: 12. Germline CDR1 is MDHEN and CDR2 is SYDVKM. In DNA, the CDR3 is TGTGCCAGCAGTCAACTAGCGGGGAGAGGGTTGAACGAGCAGTACTTC. This encodes CASSQLAGRGLNEQYF.

V is TRBV5-1 and J is TRBJ1-1; 7 nucleotides align to TRBD1. Germline CDR1 SGHRS, CDR2 YFSETQ. V dropped 4 bases and J dropped 3; count of bases not matched to a gene: 9. This CDR3 spans 15 amino acids. In nucleotides, the CDR3 is TGCGCCAGCAGCACCCGGACAGGAGGCGACACTGAAGCTTTCTTT. It codes for CASSTRTGGDTEAFF. Drawing the rest from reference TRBV5-1 and TRBJ1-1, the complete variable domain is KAGVTQTPRYLIKTRGQQVTLSCSPISGHRSVSWYQQTPGQGLQFLFEYFSETQRNKGNFPGRFSGRQFSNSRSEMNVSTLELGDSALYLCASSTRTGGDTEAFFGQGTRLTVV.